Listed below are T cell receptor beta chains from one sample, sequenced in a study of blood T cell repertoires in COVID-19. Some clones are missing from TCRdb's copy, which holds only in-frame ones; the method was immunoSEQ multiplex PCR. The repertoire holds around 220,000 clones, with 70% to 90% as singletons. Source material: peripheral blood. The source of these receptors is a woman aged 50 to 60 with COVID-19, enrolled during active disease. CDR3s include the opening cysteine and the closing phenylalanine or tryptophan. A D gene is named only where the DNA matches it firmly. A clone size is listed for some rows: how often the clone was seen (once, few, many), or a class if it is expanded.

d_gene	v_gene	abundance	j_gene	CDR3nt	CDR3aa
TRBD2	TRBV27	-	TRBJ2-1	TGTGCCAGCAGAACTAGCGGCTCCTACAATGAGCAGTTCTTC	CASRTSGSYNEQFF
-	TRBV19	-	TRBJ1-2	TGTGCCAGTAGTAGGCAGGGCGGCCGCTATGGCTACACCTTC	CASSRQGGRYGYTF
-	TRBV2	once	TRBJ1-2	TGTGCCAGCAGCCCACCCTATACTTCAGGCTATGGCTACACCTTC	CASSPPYTSGYGYTF
-	TRBV5-1	-	TRBJ1-2	TGCGCCAGCAGCCCGGGAGACCGTGGATCTAACTATGGCTACACCTTC	CASSPGDRGSNYGYTF
TRBD2	TRBV6-2/TRBV6-3	-	TRBJ2-7	TGTGCCAGCAGTTCGGTAGCGGGGGCCCTCTACGAGCAGTACTTC	CASSSVAGALYEQYF
-	TRBV5-1	-	TRBJ2-1	TGCGCCAGCAGGAAGTCAGACAATGAGCAGTTCTTC	CASRKSDNEQFF
-	TRBV24-1	-	TRBJ2-1	TGTGCCACCAGTGATTTAAGACAGGTGAATGAGCAGTTCTTC	CATSDLRQVNEQFF
TRBD1	TRBV5-4	-	TRBJ1-4	TGTGCCAGCAGCTTGGGTTCAGAGGGGGCGGAAAAACTGTTTTTT	CASSLGSEGAEKLFF
TRBD1	TRBV5-1	-	TRBJ2-5	TGCGCCAGCAGCTGGACAGGGAACCAGGAGACCCAGTACTTC	CASSWTGNQETQYF
TRBD1	TRBV30	-	TRBJ2-1	TGTGCCTTCTTACGACAGGGGGATGAGCAGTTCTTC	CAFLRQGDEQFF
-	TRBV4-2	few	TRBJ1-3	TGTGCCAGCAGCCAAGATCAGGGAGGGTTTGGAAACACCATATATTTT	CASSQDQGGFGNTIYF
-	TRBV2	few	TRBJ2-2	TGTGCCAGCGCTAGGATGTACACCGGGGAGCTGTTTTTT	CASARMYTGELFF
-	TRBV9	-	TRBJ2-1	TGTGCCAGCAGCGTAGACTACACCCCCAGTGAGCAGTTCTTC	CASSVDYTPSEQFF
TRBD2	TRBV9	-	TRBJ2-1	TGTGCCAGCAGCGCCCTTCAACTAGCGGGGGGGTTTAATGAGCAGTTCTTC	CASSALQLAGGFNEQFF
TRBD2	TRBV2	once	TRBJ2-5	TGTGCCTGTTCGTTAGCGGGGCTCCAAGAGACCCAGTACTTC	CACSLAGLQETQYF
-	TRBV5-1	-	TRBJ1-6	TGCGCCAGCAGCTTAAACACCGCTAGCTCACCCCTCCACTTT	CASSLNTASSPLHF
-	TRBV25-1	-	TRBJ1-5	TGTGCCAGCAGGGGGCATAGCAATCAGCCCCAGCATTTT	CASRGHSNQPQHF
TRBD1	TRBV5-6	-	TRBJ1-3	TGTGCCAGCAGCTTGGTGGGACAGGGAAACACCATATATTTT	CASSLVGQGNTIYF
TRBD1	TRBV10-3	-	TRBJ2-1	TGTGCCATCAGTGAGGACAGGGGGACATACAATGAGCAGTTCTTC	CAISEDRGTYNEQFF
-	TRBV12-3/TRBV12-4	-	TRBJ1-3	TGTGCCAGCTCTACCGACTCTGGAAACACCATATATTTT	CASSTDSGNTIYF
TRBD2	TRBV30	once	TRBJ2-1	TGTGCCTCTGGACTAGCGTACAATGAGCAGTTCTTC	CASGLAYNEQFF
-	TRBV5-6	-	TRBJ2-1	TGTGCCAGCAGCTTGGGTGCAGGGAGGTCCTACAATGAGCAGTTCTTC	CASSLGAGRSYNEQFF
-	TRBV19	-	TRBJ1-5	TGTGCCAGTAGTATAAGGGGAAGTAATCAGCCCCAGCATTTT	CASSIRGSNQPQHF
-	TRBV11-2	-	TRBJ2-5	TGTGCCAGCAGCTTGGATACCGGGACTCGACAAGAGACCCAGTACTTC	CASSLDTGTRQETQYF
TRBD2	TRBV5-6	-	TRBJ2-1	TGTGCCAGCAGCTTGGCGGGACTAGCCCGGGTCAATGAGCAGTTCTTC	CASSLAGLARVNEQFF
-	TRBV7-9	few	TRBJ1-6	TGTGCCAGCAGCCTTGGACACTATAATTCACCCCTCCACTTT	CASSLGHYNSPLHF
TRBD2	TRBV24-1	once	TRBJ2-3	TGTGCCACCAGTGATCGGACTAGCCACACAGATACGCAGTATTTT	CATSDRTSHTDTQYF
TRBD1	TRBV15	-	TRBJ2-6	TGTGCCACCAGCAGGACAGGGGGGGCTGGGGCCAACGTCCTGACTTTC	CATSRTGGAGANVLTF
TRBD1	TRBV12-5	-	TRBJ1-2	TGTGCTAGTGGTTTCCGGACAGGGGAGGAGGGCTACACCTTC	CASGFRTGEEGYTF
TRBD1	TRBV19	-	TRBJ2-3	TGTGCCAGTAGTATAAAGGAACAGGGGCGTCTTCGCACAGATACGCAGTATTTT	CASSIKEQGRLRTDTQYF
-	TRBV3-1/TRBV3-2	-	TRBJ2-2	TGTGCCAGCAGCCAAGATCGAGGGACCGGGGAGCTGTTTTTT	CASSQDRGTGELFF
TRBD2	TRBV19	-	TRBJ2-1	TGTGCCAGTAGTGAAACTAGCGGGGGGGCGGGTGAGCAGTTCTTC	CASSETSGGAGEQFF
TRBD1	TRBV18	few	TRBJ1-1	TGTGCCAGCTCCCCGGGGACAGGTAGTTACACTGAAGCTTTCTTT	CASSPGTGSYTEAFF
-	TRBV7-8	-	TRBJ1-3	TGTGCCAGCAGCTTACAGCAGGGGATAGGAAACACCATATATTTT	CASSLQQGIGNTIYF
-	TRBV19	-	TRBJ1-6	TGTGCCAGTAGTATCTCGGCCCAGCGCAATAATTCACCCCTCCACTTT	CASSISAQRNNSPLHF
TRBD1	TRBV6-6	-	TRBJ2-2	TGTGCCAGCAGCCGGGGGACAGGGGGAGGTACCGGGGAGCTGTTTTTT	CASSRGTGGGTGELFF
TRBD1	TRBV19	-	TRBJ2-1	TGTGCCAGTAGTATAGTCCCAGGGGGCGGTGAGCAGTTCTTC	CASSIVPGGGEQFF
TRBD2	TRBV5-4	once	TRBJ2-5	TGTGCCAGCAGCCGCGGGGGGTCAGGCAGACAAGAGACCCAGTACTTC	CASSRGGSGRQETQYF
-	TRBV6-6	few	TRBJ1-2	TGTGCCAGCAGTTTACAAACAGGGAGGGGGAACTATGGCTACACCTTC	CASSLQTGRGNYGYTF
TRBD1	TRBV10-1	once	TRBJ2-1	TGCGCCAGCAGGGACAGGGGGATCGGTGAGCAGTTCTTC	CASRDRGIGEQFF
TRBD1	TRBV6-5	few	TRBJ1-5	TGTGCCAGCCGGCCTACGACAGGGGGCTATCAGCCCCAGCATTTT	CASRPTTGGYQPQHF
-	TRBV27	-	TRBJ1-2	TGTGCCAGCAGACCCTCCGGGGGGCACTATGGCTACACCTTC	CASRPSGGHYGYTF